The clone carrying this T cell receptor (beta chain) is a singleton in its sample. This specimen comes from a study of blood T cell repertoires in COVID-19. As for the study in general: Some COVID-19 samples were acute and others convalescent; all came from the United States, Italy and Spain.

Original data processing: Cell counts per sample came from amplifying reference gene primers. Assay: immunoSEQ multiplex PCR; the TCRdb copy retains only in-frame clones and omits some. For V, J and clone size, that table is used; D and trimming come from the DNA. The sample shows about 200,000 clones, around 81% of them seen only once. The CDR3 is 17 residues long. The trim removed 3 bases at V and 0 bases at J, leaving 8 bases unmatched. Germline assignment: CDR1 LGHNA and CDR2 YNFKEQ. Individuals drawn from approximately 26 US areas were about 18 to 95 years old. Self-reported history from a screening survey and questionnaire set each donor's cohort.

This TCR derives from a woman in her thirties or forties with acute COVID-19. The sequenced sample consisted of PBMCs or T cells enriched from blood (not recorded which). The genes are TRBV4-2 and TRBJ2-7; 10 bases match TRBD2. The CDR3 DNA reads TGTGCCAGCAGCCAGGCGTTAGCGGGGGGAAGCTCCTACGAGCAGTACTTC. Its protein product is CASSQALAGGSSYEQYF.